Following are 28 T cell receptor beta chains from one sample sequenced in a study of long-term antiretroviral therapy in people with HIV. The assay used was immunoSEQ (version v3.0), run at survey level. Sequencing used immunoSEQ multiplex PCR; TCRdb keeps in-frame clones, though not all of them. Here the sample spans about 30,000 clones, 95% being singletons. The sample in question was unsorted PBMCs, obtained 5.3 years after starting antiretroviral therapy. The receptors stem from a man aged 30-40 years with HIV.

V gene TRBV5-4 combines with J gene TRBJ2-1; D may be TRBD2 (5 bases). CDR3 size: 17 residues. Germline V gene data show CDR1 as SGHNT and CDR2 as YYREEE (reference sequence). V was clipped by 1 base and J by 1 base, with 15 bases between them. The CDR3 DNA reads as TGTGCCAGCAGCTTGCTTGGCGCGGGTCGGTCCTACAATGAGCAGTTCTTC. Its translation is CASSLLGAGRSYNEQFF.

A single count supports this clone. This sequence joins TRBV29-1 and TRBJ1-1; D is unresolved. V lost 3 bases and J 7 bases, leaving 15 bases between the germline ends. Germline V gene lookup returns CDR1 SQVTM and CDR2 ANQGSEA. The CDR3 is 13 amino acids. DNA for the CDR3: TGCAGCGTTGAGGGCAGTTTCCACCTTGAAGCTTTCTTT. Residues: CSVEGSFHLEAFF.

As DNA, the CDR3 is TGTGCCAGCAGTTTAGGGGCCGGGGATTCACCCCTCCACTTT. Its translation is CASSLGAGDSPLHF. This chain joins TRBV27 and TRBJ1-6; a possible D gene is TRBD1 (5 bases). Germline assignment: CDR1 MNHEY and CDR2 SMNVEV (reference sequence). V dropped 2 bases and J dropped 8 bases, with 10 bases sitting between them. CDR3 size: 14 residues.

The chain carries TRBV27 and TRBJ1-5; 8 positions match TRBD1. Germline values: CDR1 MNHEY, CDR2 SMNVEV (reference sequence). The junction had 0 bases not matched to a gene; V was cut back by 4 bases and J by 1 base. The CDR3 has 14 amino acids. In DNA, the CDR3 is TGTGCCAGCAGTTACAGGGGGAGCAATCAGCCCCAGCATTTT. Residues: CASSYRGSNQPQHF.

Remarks on this clone: The same CDR3 can be traced to other DNA sequences in this sample. The chain couples TRBV10-3 to TRBJ1-1; TRBD1 aligns across 9 bases. The germline gives CDR1 ENHRY, CDR2 SYGVKD. V was pared by 5 bases and J by 5 bases, with 3 bases of the junction left unmatched. The CDR3 totals 13 residues. CDR3 sequence (DNA): TGTGCCATCAGTCCAGACAGGGGGACTGAAGCTTTCTTT. This translates into CAISPDRGTEAFF.

J is TRBJ2-7 and V is TRBV4-2, with 7 bases lining up with TRBD1. This CDR3 comprises 14 residues. V was pared by 3 bases and J by 6 bases, with 8 bases of the junction left unmatched. The germline V gene encodes CDR1 LGHNA and CDR2 YNFKEQ. CDR3 protein: CASSQALGTVEQYF. In DNA, the CDR3 is TGTGCCAGCAGCCAGGCACTCGGGACAGTCGAGCAGTACTTC.

The chain is built from TRBV5-4 and TRBJ2-3; D possibly corresponds to TRBD2 (6 bases). The V end lost 4 bases, the J end lost 5 bases, and 17 bases lay between the germline ends. Germline V CDR1 and CDR2: SGHNT, YYREEE (reference sequence). The CDR3 spans 15 residues. The CDR3 loop reads CASSPWIAERDTQYF. The CDR3 bases are TGTGCCAGCAGCCCTTGGATAGCGGAGCGAGATACGCAGTATTTT.

The gene calls are TRBV11-3 and TRBJ2-1, with TRBD1 identical over 7 bases. The ends lost 4 bases at V and 6 bases at J; junction bases unmatched: 9. In germline, CDR1 is SGHNT, CDR2 YENEEA. This CDR3 contains 15 residues. In DNA form, the CDR3 reads TGTGCCAGCAGCTACAGGGGTCCCTCAAGCAATGAGCAGTTCTTC. Protein product: CASSYRGPSSNEQFF.

The gene calls are TRBV4-1 and TRBJ2-7; 9 nucleotides agree with TRBD1. This CDR3 has 17 amino acids. CDR1 and CDR2 (germline): MGHRA, YSYEKL. V was clipped by 0 bases and J by 2 bases; unmatched bases: 8. CDR3 DNA: TGCGCCAGCAGCCAAGATGTTAAGGACAGGGGCGCCTACGAGCAGTACTTC. It translates to CASSQDVKDRGAYEQYF.

The CDR3 sequence: CASSHSGGDYNEQFF. In DNA, the CDR3 is TGTGCCAGCAGCCACAGCGGGGGGGATTACAATGAGCAGTTCTTC. The V call is TRBV11-2, the J call TRBJ2-1; TRBD2 aligns across 10 bases. V lost 5 bases to trimming and J lost 4 bases; unmatched junction nucleotides: 5. The CDR3 is made up of 15 amino acids. CDR1 SGHAT and CDR2 FQNNGV come from the germline V gene.

This chain joins TRBV5-4 and TRBJ1-1; TRBD1 matches at 9 bases. With V trimmed by 2 bases and J by 1 base, 12 bases remained unmatched. The CDR3 loop spans 18 amino acids. Germline CDR1 SGHNT, CDR2 YYREEE (reference sequence). The CDR3, as DNA: TGTGCCAGCAGCTTAGTCCCGGGACAGGGACGAAAGAACACTGAAGCTTTCTTT. Encoded protein: CASSLVPGQGRKNTEAFF.

The DNA of the CDR3 is TGTGCCAGCAGCTTCCAGGGGAAGGAGCAGTTCTTC. Its translation: CASSFQGKEQFF. This chain uses TRBV13 with TRBJ2-1; weak D call: TRBD1 (6 bases). Germline assignment: CDR1 PRHDT and CDR2 FYEKMQ (reference sequence). The CDR3 runs 12 residues. V lost 3 bases to trimming and J lost 10 bases, with 10 bases between them.

The rearrangement joins TRBV7-9 to TRBJ1-2; D ambiguous. The CDR3 has 16 residues. CDR1 and CDR2 (germline): SEHNR, FQNEAQ (reference sequence). With 4 bases removed from V and 4 bases from J, the gap between germline ends came to 19 bases. Here the CDR3 DNA reads TGTGCCAGCAGCTCTAACCCCCTCAAGGGAGTCTATGGCTACACCTTC. The encoded protein is CASSSNPLKGVYGYTF. The entire variable domain, with the rest obtained from reference TRBV7-9 and TRBJ1-2, is as follows: DTGVSQNPRHKITKRGQNVTFRCDPISEHNRLYWYRQTLGQGPEFLTYFQNEAQLEKSRLLSDRFSAERPKGSFSTLEIQRTEQGDSAMYLCASSSNPLKGVYGYTFGSGTRLTVV.

The chain employs TRBV2 and TRBJ2-1; 7 bases are shared with TRBD1. Trimming took 4 bases from V and 7 from J; bases not matched to a gene: 4. The CDR3 totals 13 residues. The V gene's germline CDR1 is SNHLY and CDR2 FYNNEI. The CDR3 DNA sequence: TGTGCCAGCAGTGCAAGGGGGCTGAATGAGCAGTTCTTC. This sequence encodes CASSARGLNEQFF. The full variable domain, in which reference TRBV2 and TRBJ2-1 provide the parts outside the CDR3, is EPEVTQTPSHQVTQMGQEVILRCVPISNHLYFYWYRQILGQKVEFLVSFYNNEISEKSEIFDDQFSVERPDGSNFTLKIRSTKLEDSAMYFCASSARGLNEQFFGPGTRLTVL.

The chain joins TRBV5-1 to TRBJ2-3, with 8 positions matching TRBD2. V lost 4 bases to trimming and J lost 9 bases; unmatched junction nucleotides: 4. Germline lookup yields CDR1 SGHRS and CDR2 YFSETQ. This CDR3 spans 12 amino acids. The DNA of the CDR3 is TGCGCCAGCAGCAGAACGGGGGGGACGCAGTATTTT. This codes for CASSRTGGTQYF.

The chain uses TRBV30 and TRBJ2-3; the match to TRBD1 covers 7 bases. The CDR3 covers 14 residues. Germline lookup yields CDR1 GTSNPN and CDR2 SVGIG (reference sequence). The V and J ends lost 2 bases and 5 bases, in that order; junction bases with no gene match: 7. The CDR3 sequence is CAWSQGEVGDTQYF. The CDR3 DNA follows: TGTGCCTGGAGTCAGGGGGAAGTGGGAGATACGCAGTATTTT.

The rearrangement uses TRBV7-8 and TRBJ1-2, with 7 bases matching TRBD1. The CDR3 extends over 13 amino acids. With V trimmed by 5 bases and J by 2 bases, 2 bases remained unmatched. Germline CDR1 reads SGHVS; CDR2 reads FQNEAQ. In DNA, the CDR3 is TGTGCCAGCAGCCGACAGGGAAACTATGGCTACACCTTC. Residues: CASSRQGNYGYTF.

For the CDR3, the DNA is TGTGCCAGCAGCTTTACAGAGGGCACAGATACGCAGTATTTT. This sequence encodes CASSFTEGTDTQYF. The V call is TRBV5-6, the J call TRBJ2-3; no clear D. V shed 2 bases and J shed 1 base, with 8 bases lying between them. The CDR3 is 14 residues long. In germline, CDR1 is SGHDT, CDR2 YYEEEE.

This chain links TRBV9 with TRBJ2-2; no reliable D call. This CDR3 region has 13 residues. V was shortened by 0 bases and J by 6 bases, with 6 bases between the two germline ends. Per the germline V gene, CDR1 is SGDLS and CDR2 is YYNGEE. The CDR3 is CASSVATAGELFF. Here the CDR3 DNA reads TGTGCCAGCAGCGTAGCTACCGCCGGGGAGCTGTTTTTT.

This chain uses TRBV29-1 with TRBJ2-1; D gene ambiguous. The CDR3 totals 11 residues. Trimming left V 4 bases short and J 5 bases short, with 6 bases between. Germline CDR1 and CDR2: SQVTM and ANQGSEA. The CDR3 spells CSVGENNEQFF. The CDR3 region has the DNA TGCAGCGTTGGGGAAAACAATGAGCAGTTCTTC.

The chain recombines TRBV6-1 with TRBJ2-1; 14 nucleotides agree with TRBD2. The CDR3 covers 15 residues. Germline loops: CDR1 MNHNS, CDR2 SASEGT. V shed 5 bases, J shed 6 bases, and the junction held 3 bases outside the gene matches. The CDR3 here is CASSRTSGGTNEQFF. The CDR3 DNA follows: TGTGCCAGCAGTAGGACTAGCGGGGGGACCAATGAGCAGTTCTTC.

The V and J genes are TRBV11-2 and TRBJ2-7; no reliable D call. Trimming cost V 0 bases and J 3 bases, with 9 bases left between them. Looked up from germline, CDR1 is SGHAT and CDR2 is FQNNGV. This CDR3 comprises 14 residues. CDR3 residues: CASSLEVLYYEQYF. CDR3 bases: TGTGCCAGCAGCTTAGAAGTCCTATACTACGAGCAGTACTTC. The full variable domain, its missing parts supplied by reference TRBV11-2 and TRBJ2-7, is EAGVAQSPRYKIIEKRQSVAFWCNPISGHATLYWYQQILGQGPKLLIQFQNNGVVDDSQLPKDRFSAERLKGVDSTLKIQPAKLEDSAVYLCASSLEVLYYEQYFGPGTRLTVT.

The chain recombines TRBV18 with TRBJ2-1; 10 positions agree with TRBD2. CDR3 size: 15 residues. Per the germline V gene, CDR1 is KGHSH and CDR2 is LQKENI. V lost 0 bases to trimming and J lost 7 bases; unmatched junction nucleotides: 3. The CDR3 DNA sequence: TGTGCCAGCTCACCACCTAGCGGGAGGACAAATGAGCAGTTCTTC. This encodes CASSPPSGRTNEQFF.

The V and J genes are TRBV19 and TRBJ2-7; a weak D match, TRBD2 (5 bases). The CDR3 consists of 12 residues. Germline-derived CDR1 and CDR2 are LNHDA and SQIVND (reference sequence). The V end lost 3 bases, the J end lost 4 bases, and 7 bases lay between the germline ends. DNA for the CDR3: TGTGCCAGTAGTATGACGGGGTACGAGCAGTACTTC. Translated, it gives CASSMTGYEQYF.

The chain uses TRBV9 and TRBJ1-2; 11 bases are a match to TRBD1. CDR3 length: 14 residues. With 3 bases clipped from V and 8 bases from J, the junction kept 6 bases outside the gene matches. CDR1 is SGDLS and CDR2 is YYNGEE in the germline V gene. In nucleotides, the CDR3 is TGTGCCAGCAGCGCAGGACAGGGGGCGGTCGGCTACACCTTC. Its protein product is CASSAGQGAVGYTF.

The chain couples TRBV10-3 to TRBJ2-6; possibly TRBD1 for D (5 bases). Between the trimmed V and J ends, which lost 3 bases and 2 bases, there was a span of 14 bases. This CDR3 is 17 amino acids long. Germline CDR1 is ENHRY and CDR2 is SYGVKD. The CDR3 nucleotides read TGTGCCATCAGTGAAGGGTTAGGCAGGGCTGGGGCCAACGTCCTGACTTTC. This codes for CAISEGLGRAGANVLTF.

The rearrangement links TRBV6-4 to TRBJ1-2; 7 bases match TRBD1. V dropped 5 bases and J dropped 7; count of bases not matched to a gene: 10. The CDR3 has 14 residues. Germline V gene data show CDR1 as MRHNA and CDR2 as SNTAGT. In nucleotides, the CDR3 is TGTGCCAGCAGTCGGGAGCAGGGGGTCAGTGGCTACACCTTC. It codes for CASSREQGVSGYTF.

The chain has TRBV5-1 and TRBJ2-5; the D is unclear. The CDR3 sequence is 14 residues long. Germline V gene lookup returns CDR1 SGHRS and CDR2 YFSETQ. Trimming shortened V by 0 bases and J by 1 base, and 7 bases separated the two germline ends. For the CDR3, the DNA is TGCGCCAGCAGCTTGGCAGGCAGCCAAGAGACCCAGTACTTC. Translated: CASSLAGSQETQYF. The entire variable domain, with the rest obtained from reference TRBV5-1 and TRBJ2-5, is as follows: KAGVTQTPRYLIKTRGQQVTLSCSPISGHRSVSWYQQTPGQGLQFLFEYFSETQRNKGNFPGRFSGRQFSNSRSEMNVSTLELGDSALYLCASSLAGSQETQYFGPGTRLLVL.